This T cell receptor beta chain emerged from a study of T cells in Graves' hyperthyroidism and ophthalmopathy (dated by TCRdb to the late 2010s). General notes on the study: Peripheral blood samples were taken at initial diagnosis, before any treatment was given. To identify distinguishing TCR V-J signatures, a discovery cohort of roughly 100 patients was used, comprising 43 with Graves' ophthalmopathy and around 57 with stable Graves' hyperthyroidism. Prospective prediction of ophthalmopathy was tested in an independent validation cohort of 18 to 20 hyperthyroidism patients and approximately 17 patients who later progressed to ophthalmopathy. For training and testing, the 100 patients in the discovery cohort were randomly divided in a 7:3 ratio. In addition, the study compared T-cell repertoires in thyroid tissue and in blood from about 6 Graves' hyperthyroidism patients. After sampling, hyperthyroidism patients received methimazole starting at 30 mg daily, and ophthalmopathy patients received high-dose intravenous methylprednisolone. The paper reports TCR Vbeta CDR3 sequencing of 140 or so peripheral blood samples: 43 ophthalmopathy, fewer than 80 hyperthyroidism and approximately 17 progressor patients.

The paper's findings and limits, for the study overall: Ophthalmopathy was separated from stable hyperthyroidism by a 13 V-J signature model, with just over 85% sensitivity and just over 81% specificity obtained in cross-validation and 80%/75% obtained in testing. In validation, the model predicted progression to ophthalmopathy a median of about 6 months before onset, with over 55% sensitivity and 72.22% specificity. Sample size was not statistically predetermined, and investigators were not blinded to group allocation. Most expanded thyroid clonotypes (frequency above 0.001) were also found in blood, which suggests that blood repertoires may mirror thyroid immune responses.

The TCR beta CDR3 regions were amplified from the RNA transcripts. The TCR CDR3 was subjected to a first round of RT-PCR using the HTBI primer set and the Qiagen OneStep RT-PCR kit. The libraries were constructed in a second round of multiplex PCR and then size-selected and purified. Libraries were sequenced paired-end with 100 bp reads on an Illumina HiSeq2000. On the authors' methods: Raw data were processed with SOAPnuke, discarding reads with adapters, uncalled bases, mean Phred below 15, or no exact constant-primer or identifier match. High-quality paired reads were merged using COPE v1.2.5, and each unique nucleotide sequence was defined as a clonotype. Clonotypes were aligned to IMGT TRBV, TRBD and TRBJ reference segments using MiTCR v1.1. The analysis was restricted to V-J combinations with a frequency above 0.0001, which together covered 99% to 99.2% of the repertoires. A TCS score was defined as the ratio of F50 (clonal expansion) to E x V (chaos), with BLOSUM62-based TCRdist applied between CDR3 peptides within each V-J. Welch's t-statistics and random forest reduced 500 to 550 V-J features to 13, which were used in a naive Bayes classifier (R e1071). TCRdb reprocessing: public reads trimmed at Q25 with fastp, clones called with MiXCR, in-frame beta chains kept. Entries that share a CDR3 protein sequence are merged under the most common genes and DNA. Here the V and J calls rest on TCRdb's processing, not on the authors' analysis. Present in this sample are hundreds of thousands of distinct CDR3 sequences, 13% of which were seen just once. The ten largest clones add up to 9.2% of the sample.

This clonotype was seen many times. The antigen this receptor binds is unknown. Base qualities are not recorded, but no much larger clone differs from it by a single base. Graves' hyperthyroidism was defined as stable when no progression to ophthalmopathy occurred over 18 months of follow-up. The hyperthyroidism patients were between 18 and 65 years old and newly diagnosed, with a disease duration of less than 2 months. Any patient with an uncontrolled infection, another autoimmune disease, pregnancy or lactation was excluded. Diagnoses were based on clinical symptoms, serum thyroxine and TRAb, thyroid ultrasound and orbital computed tomography. Ficoll-Paque density gradient centrifugation was used to isolate PBMCs from approximately 10 ml of fresh peripheral blood. Total RNA was extracted with Trizol reagent, and quality was checked on an Agilent 2100 Bioanalyzer. The germline V gene encodes CDR1 GTSNPN and CDR2 SVGIG (reference sequence). Relative to germline, V is missing 3 bases and J is missing 9 bases, with 5 bases of the junction outside any gene match. From its cysteine to its phenylalanine, the CDR3 spans 13 amino acids. Just the 39-base CDR3 DNA is kept, in frame starting at base 1.

The source is a woman aged 18 to 35 with Graves' hyperthyroidism. The V gene is TRBV30 and the J gene is TRBJ2-1, and 10 junction bases match TRBD2. The sequenced material came from blood. The DNA is TGTGCCTGGAGAGCGGGAGGGGATTTTGAGCAGTTCTTC. Translated, this is CAWRAGGDFEQFF.